A selection of T cell receptor beta chains follows, all from one sample in a study of shared clonotypes between healthy human individuals. Data came from immunoSEQ multiplex PCR; TCRdb stores just in-frame clones and leaves some out. The sample lists under 1,100,000 clones, about 75% seen once, with about 1.5% in the top ten. The source material was memory CD4+ T cells sorted from blood. The receptors shown here come from a young man in good health. CDR3s include the opening cysteine and the closing phenylalanine or tryptophan. The order of the fields is J gene, D gene, clone size, V gene, CDR3 DNA, CDR3 protein. A D gene is named only where the DNA matches it firmly. A clone size is listed for some rows: how often the clone was seen (once, few, many), or a class if it is expanded.

>TRBJ2-1|.|.|TRBV6-1
TGTGCCAGCAGTGAAGCGAACAATGAGCAGTTCTTC
CASSEANNEQFF
>TRBJ2-7|.|.|TRBV10-2
TGCGCCAGCAGGGGGGAAAGGGCTAGCCGAACCTACGAGCAGTACTTC
CASRGERASRTYEQYF
>TRBJ2-7|.|.|TRBV27
TGTGCCAGCAGCACAGGAGGGCCCTACGAGCAGTACTTC
CASSTGGPYEQYF
>TRBJ2-5|.|.|TRBV6-1
TGTGCCAGCAGTGAATTCGTAGAGACCCAGTACTTC
CASSEFVETQYF
>TRBJ2-5|.|.|TRBV5-1
TGCGCCAGCAGCTTGGTGGGCGGGCAAGAGACCCAGTACTTC
CASSLVGGQETQYF
>TRBJ1-2|.|.|TRBV28
TGTGCCAGCAGTGCAAACCATCGGCATGGCTACACCTTC
CASSANHRHGYTF
>TRBJ2-1|.|.|TRBV30
TGTGCCTGGGGGGCCAAAAACAATGAGCAGTTCTTC
CAWGAKNNEQFF
>TRBJ1-2|.|.|TRBV29-1
TGCAGCGTCCAATTTTGGGACAAAGGCTACACCTTC
CSVQFWDKGYTF
>TRBJ2-7|.|.|TRBV9
TGTGCCAGCAGCGTAAGTCCCCAGCGGCCGTCCTACGAGCAGTACTTC
CASSVSPQRPSYEQYF
>TRBJ2-7|.|many|TRBV7-3
TGTGCCAGCAGCTTGAGCGGATTGGGACCATACGAGCAGTACTTC
CASSLSGLGPYEQYF
>TRBJ2-6|.|few|TRBV19
TGTGCCAGTAGCCGGACAGCTTTCTCTGGGGCCAACGTCCTGACTTTC
CASSRTAFSGANVLTF
>TRBJ2-6|.|.|TRBV6-5
TGTGCCAGCAGTTTAAGGGATTGGTCTGGGGCCAACGTCCTGACTTTC
CASSLRDWSGANVLTF
>TRBJ2-1|.|.|TRBV12-5
TGTGCTAGTGGTTTGGTAGGCAGGGGGGCAAATGAGCAGTTCTTC
CASGLVGRGANEQFF
>TRBJ2-1|.|many|TRBV5-4
TGTGCCAGCAGCTACGGGGGACGGGACTACAATGAGCAGTTCTTC
CASSYGGRDYNEQFF
>TRBJ1-6|.|.|TRBV28
TGTGCCAGCAGCCCGATAGGGAGCTCCTATAATTCACCCCTCCACTTT
CASSPIGSSYNSPLHF
>TRBJ2-3|.|once|TRBV5-4
TGTGCCAGCAGACAGGGGGGGCGGGGGAGCACAGATACGCAGTATTTT
CASRQGGRGSTDTQYF
>TRBJ2-7|TRBD1|.|TRBV29-1
TGCAGCGTTGTGACGGGACAGGGGTCCTACGAGCAGTACTTC
CSVVTGQGSYEQYF
>TRBJ1-6|TRBD1|.|TRBV9
TGTGCCAGCAGAGTAAGGGACAGGGACCCAGACAACTATAATTCACCCCTCCACTTT
CASRVRDRDPDNYNSPLHF
>TRBJ1-2|.|.|TRBV28
TGTGCCAGCAGTCCACCGGACACGGTGCTTTATGGCTACACCTTC
CASSPPDTVLYGYTF
>TRBJ2-3|.|.|TRBV4-3
TGCGCCAGCAGCCAAGAGCCGGGATTATTGCAGTATTTT
CASSQEPGLLQYF
>TRBJ1-2|.|.|TRBV11-2
TGTGCCAGCAGCTTAAACAGCCTCAATGGCTACACCTTC
CASSLNSLNGYTF
>TRBJ1-5|.|few|TRBV19
TGTGCCAGTAGTTTCGAGGGGACGGCAAAGCCCCAGCATTTT
CASSFEGTAKPQHF
>TRBJ1-2|.|.|TRBV4-1
TGCGCCAGCAGCCAAGCTCTTAGGGGCTACACCTTC
CASSQALRGYTF
>TRBJ2-7|.|.|TRBV21-1
TGTGCCAGCAGCCTACGACCGCCTGGGTACTTC
CASSLRPPGYF
>TRBJ1-1|.|.|TRBV6-5
TGTGCCAGCAGTTACTCGTGGCAGACTGAAGCTTTCTTT
CASSYSWQTEAFF
>TRBJ2-7|TRBD1|.|TRBV5-1
TGCGCCAGCAGCTTGGCTCCGGGACAGGGGGCCGAAAGGGACGAGCAGTACTTC
CASSLAPGQGAERDEQYF
>TRBJ2-2|TRBD2|.|TRBV6-1
TGTGCCAGCAGTGAGCAACTAGCGGGGGGATCGAACACCGGGGAGCTGTTTTTT
CASSEQLAGGSNTGELFF
>TRBJ1-1|.|.|TRBV28
TGTGCCAGCAAACCGGGGGAAGTTAAGAACACTGAAGCTTTCTTT
CASKPGEVKNTEAFF
>TRBJ2-7|.|.|TRBV18
TGTGCCAGCTCATCGCTCTTTCCATCCTACGAGCAGTACTTC
CASSSLFPSYEQYF
>TRBJ2-1|.|.|TRBV11-2
TGTGCCAGCAGCTTGGGACTCGCTCGAGAGCAGTTCTTC
CASSLGLAREQFF
>TRBJ2-7|.|.|TRBV27
TGTGCCAGCAGTTTAACGTTGGGAGGTTCGGGTGAGCAGTACTTC
CASSLTLGGSGEQYF
>TRBJ1-5|TRBD1|.|TRBV27
TGTGCCAGCAGGAGGTTGGACAGGGAGAATCAGCCCCAGCATTTT
CASRRLDRENQPQHF
>TRBJ1-4|.|.|TRBV19
TGTGCCAGTAGTCGCCGGGACTTGAATGAAAAACTGTTTTTT
CASSRRDLNEKLFF
>TRBJ2-7|.|.|TRBV25-1
TGTGCCAGCAGTGAAGGCGGGGACTACGAGCAGTACTTC
CASSEGGDYEQYF
>TRBJ2-6|.|many|TRBV25-1
TGTGCCAGCAGCGAAGAGACCGGGACCGACCGGGCCAACGTCCTGACTTTC
CASSEETGTDRANVLTF
>TRBJ1-4|.|.|TRBV9
TGTGCCAGTAGCCCGGGGGTTAATGAAAAACTGTTTTTT
CASSPGVNEKLFF
>TRBJ1-3|TRBD1|.|TRBV19
TGTGCCAGTAGGCCGACAGGGGGCTTTGGAAACACCATATATTTT
CASRPTGGFGNTIYF
>TRBJ2-1|TRBD2|.|TRBV7-9
TGTGCCAGCAGTAGGACTAGCGGGACGAATGAGCAGTTCTTC
CASSRTSGTNEQFF
>TRBJ2-2|TRBD2|.|TRBV11-2
TGTGCCAGCAGATCCCGGCTGCGGGGGGATAACACCGGGGAGCTGTTTTTT
CASRSRLRGDNTGELFF
>TRBJ2-1|TRBD2|.|TRBV10-1
TGCGCCAGCAGTGAAACCGGGACTAGCGGAGTCAATGAGCAGTTCTTC
CASSETGTSGVNEQFF
>TRBJ1-6|.|.|TRBV19
TGTGCCAGTAGTATAGTCCACCTGTCACCCCTCCACTTT
CASSIVHLSPLHF
>TRBJ2-7|.|.|TRBV11-2
TGTGCCAGCAGCCCCCTAGCTAGGATCGAGCAGTACTTC
CASSPLARIEQYF
>TRBJ2-3|.|.|TRBV5-1
TGCGCCAGCAGAATTGGACAGAACACAGATACGCAGTATTTT
CASRIGQNTDTQYF
>TRBJ2-6|TRBD1|.|TRBV28
TGTGCCAGCAGTTCACAGGGGGCGCTAGGGTTTGGGGCCAACGTCCTGACTTTC
CASSSQGALGFGANVLTF
>TRBJ2-4|.|many|TRBV30
TGTGCCTGGAGTGAGTTGAGCAAAAACATTCAGTACTTC
CAWSELSKNIQYF
>TRBJ2-3|.|.|TRBV7-2
TGTGCCAGCAGCTTAGAAGGGCGGGCCCACGATACGCAGTATTTT
CASSLEGRAHDTQYF
>TRBJ1-1|.|.|TRBV7-8
TGTGCCAGCTACCCGGCCGGCCTGGACACTGAAGCTTTCTTT
CASYPAGLDTEAFF
>TRBJ1-1|.|.|TRBV18
TGTGCCAGCTCAATACAGGCGAACACTGAAGCTTTCTTT
CASSIQANTEAFF
>TRBJ2-1|TRBD2|.|TRBV7-3
TGTGCCAGCAGCGCACTAGCGGGGGGGCCCTACAATGAGCAGTTCTTC
CASSALAGGPYNEQFF
>TRBJ2-4|TRBD2|.|TRBV6-1
TGTGCCAGCAGTTTAGCGGGAGGGGCCAAAAACATTCAGTACTTC
CASSLAGGAKNIQYF
>TRBJ2-1|.|.|TRBV6-1
TGTGCCAGCAGTGAACGGGAAGGGATTAGGCAGTTCTTC
CASSEREGIRQFF
>TRBJ2-5|.|.|TRBV6-5
TGTGCCAGCAGTTACTCAGCTAGCCAGACCCAGTACTTC
CASSYSASQTQYF
>TRBJ2-7|TRBD1|.|TRBV27
TGTGCCAGCAGTTTTAAGACGGGACAGGGGAAATTCGAGCAGTACTTC
CASSFKTGQGKFEQYF
>TRBJ1-3|.|.|TRBV11-2
TGTGCCAGCAGCTTAGTAGGGACTCCTGGAAACACCATATATTTT
CASSLVGTPGNTIYF
>TRBJ2-3|.|.|TRBV2
TGTGCCAGCAGTGATGGGGGGCTGGTTACGCAGTATTTT
CASSDGGLVTQYF
>TRBJ2-2|.|.|TRBV5-1
TGCGCCAGCAGCTTGGTCCCAGGGCCCGGGGAGCTGTTTTTT
CASSLVPGPGELFF
>TRBJ2-3|TRBD2|.|TRBV29-1
TGCAGCGTTAGAAGCGGGGGCACAGATACGCAGTATTTT
CSVRSGGTDTQYF
>TRBJ2-3|.|.|TRBV10-1
TGCGCCAGCAACGGACAGCTCACAGATACGCAGTATTTT
CASNGQLTDTQYF
>TRBJ2-2|TRBD2|.|TRBV7-3
TGTGCCAGCAGCTCCCGGGGGGGCATCACCGGGGAGCTGTTTTTT
CASSSRGGITGELFF